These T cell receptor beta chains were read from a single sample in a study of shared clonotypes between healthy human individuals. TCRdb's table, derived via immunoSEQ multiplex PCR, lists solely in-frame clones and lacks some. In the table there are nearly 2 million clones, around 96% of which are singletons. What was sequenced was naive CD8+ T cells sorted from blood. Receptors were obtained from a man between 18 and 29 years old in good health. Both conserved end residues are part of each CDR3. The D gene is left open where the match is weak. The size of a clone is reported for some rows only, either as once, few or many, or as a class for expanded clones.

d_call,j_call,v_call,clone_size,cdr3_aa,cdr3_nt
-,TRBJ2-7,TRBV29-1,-,CSVDGAGTYEQYF,TGCAGCGTTGACGGGGCAGGAACCTACGAGCAGTACTTC
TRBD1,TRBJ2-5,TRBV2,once,CASSDWETGGKETQYF,TGTGCCAGCAGTGATTGGGAGACAGGGGGCAAAGAGACCCAGTACTTC
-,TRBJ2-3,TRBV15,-,CATSPLGDTQYF,TGTGCCACCAGCCCCCTGGGGGATACGCAGTATTTT
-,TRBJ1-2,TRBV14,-,CASSPPGGAWAYGYTF,TGTGCCAGCAGCCCTCCAGGAGGGGCTTGGGCCTATGGCTACACCTTC
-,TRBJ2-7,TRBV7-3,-,CASSLIPGKGEQYF,TGTGCCAGCAGCTTAATACCAGGGAAAGGCGAGCAGTACTTC
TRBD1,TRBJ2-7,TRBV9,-,CASSHTGVEQYF,TGTGCCAGCAGCCATACAGGGGTCGAGCAGTACTTC
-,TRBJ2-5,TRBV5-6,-,CASSPTGVETQYF,TGTGCCAGCAGCCCGACGGGGGTTGAGACCCAGTACTTC
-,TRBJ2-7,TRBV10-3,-,CAISLDSSYEQYF,TGTGCCATCAGCCTGGACAGCAGCTACGAGCAGTACTTC
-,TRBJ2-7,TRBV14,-,CASSHLDPSYEQYF,TGTGCCAGCAGCCACCTAGATCCTAGCTACGAGCAGTACTTC
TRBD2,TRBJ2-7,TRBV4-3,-,CASSLLAGPESLSYEQYF,TGCGCCAGCAGCCTGCTAGCGGGACCAGAGAGCCTTTCCTACGAGCAGTACTTC
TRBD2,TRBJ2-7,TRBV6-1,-,CASSASAGEGGLYEQYF,TGTGCCAGCAGTGCCAGCGCGGGAGAAGGAGGGCTGTACGAGCAGTACTTC
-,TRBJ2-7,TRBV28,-,CASSLMLGSYEQYF,TGTGCCAGCAGTTTAATGCTAGGCTCCTACGAGCAGTACTTC
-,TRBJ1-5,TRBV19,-,CASSVAGYGNQPQHF,TGTGCCAGTAGTGTCGCTGGGTACGGCAATCAGCCCCAGCATTTT
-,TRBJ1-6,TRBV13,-,CASSTTTGDNSPLHF,TGTGCCAGCAGCACCACTACGGGGGATAATTCACCCCTCCACTTT
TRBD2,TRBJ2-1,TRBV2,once,CASSEGLAGVEQFF,TGTGCCAGCAGTGAAGGGCTAGCGGGAGTTGAGCAGTTCTTC
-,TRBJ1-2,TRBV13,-,CASSPAGGDSRIDGYTF,TGTGCCAGCAGCCCTGCCGGGGGTGATAGTAGGATTGATGGCTACACCTTC
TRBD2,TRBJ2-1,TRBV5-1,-,CASSFPFAGGPGNEQFF,TGCGCCAGCAGCTTTCCCTTTGCGGGAGGGCCCGGGAATGAGCAGTTCTTC
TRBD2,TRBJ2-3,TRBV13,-,CASSPRAGEVTDTQYF,TGTGCCAGCAGCCCCCGGGCGGGGGAGGTGACAGATACGCAGTATTTT
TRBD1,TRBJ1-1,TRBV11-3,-,CASSPGGSTEAFF,TGTGCCAGCAGCCCAGGGGGGAGCACTGAAGCTTTCTTT
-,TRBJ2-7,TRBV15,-,CATARQTSSYEQYF,TGTGCCACCGCCAGACAGACGAGCTCCTACGAGCAGTACTTC